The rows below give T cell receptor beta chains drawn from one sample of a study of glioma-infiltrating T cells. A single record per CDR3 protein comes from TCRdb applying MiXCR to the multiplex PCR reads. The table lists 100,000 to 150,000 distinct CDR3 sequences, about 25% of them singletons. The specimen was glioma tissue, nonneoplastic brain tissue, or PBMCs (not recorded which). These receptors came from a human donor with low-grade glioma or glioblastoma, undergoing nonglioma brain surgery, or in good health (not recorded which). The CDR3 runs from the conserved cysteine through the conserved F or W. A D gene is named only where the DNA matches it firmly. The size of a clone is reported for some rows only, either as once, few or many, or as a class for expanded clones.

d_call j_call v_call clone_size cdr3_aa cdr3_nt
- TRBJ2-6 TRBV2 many CASIPGANVLTF TGTGCCAGCATACCTGGGGCCAACGTCCTGACTTTC
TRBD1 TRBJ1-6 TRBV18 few CASSRGQQDNSPLHF TGTGCCAGCTCAAGGGGGCAACAGGATAATTCACCCCTCCACTTT
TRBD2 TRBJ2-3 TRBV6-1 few CASSEEGGLAAPDTQYF TGTGCCAGCAGTGAAGAAGGCGGGCTAGCGGCCCCAGATACGCAGTATTTT
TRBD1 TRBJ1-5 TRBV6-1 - CASGQQGNGNQPQHF TGTGCCAGCGGACAACAGGGGAACGGCAATCAGCCCCAGCATTTT
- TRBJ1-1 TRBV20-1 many CSARQGPMNTEAFF TGCAGTGCTAGACAGGGACCCATGAACACTGAAGCTTTCTTT
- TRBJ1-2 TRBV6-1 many CASSPRTERGIYGYTF TGTGCCAGCAGTCCCCGGACAGAGAGGGGGATCTATGGCTACACCTTC
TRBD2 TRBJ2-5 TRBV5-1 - CASSSSLAVLYRETQYF TGCGCCAGCAGCTCGAGTCTAGCGGTACTCTATCGGGAGACCCAGTACTTC
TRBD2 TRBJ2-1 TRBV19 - CASTPSGDDNEQFF TGTGCCAGTACCCCTAGCGGGGACGACAATGAGCAGTTCTTC
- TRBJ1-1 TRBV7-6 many CASSKGQNTEAFF TGTGCCAGCAGCAAAGGCCAGAACACTGAAGCTTTCTTT
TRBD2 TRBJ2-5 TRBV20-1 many CSAHRGVQETQYF TGCAGTGCTCATCGGGGGGTTCAAGAGACCCAGTACTTC
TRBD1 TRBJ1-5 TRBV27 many CASSSGTVNQPQHF TGTGCCAGCAGTTCCGGGACAGTCAATCAGCCCCAGCATTTT
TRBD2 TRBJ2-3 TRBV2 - CASRTGLAGGRQYF TGTGCCAGCAGGACGGGACTAGCGGGGGGACGGCAGTATTTT
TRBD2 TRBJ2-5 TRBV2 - CASRERGQETQYF TGTGCCAGCAGGGAGCGGGGCCAAGAGACCCAGTACTTC
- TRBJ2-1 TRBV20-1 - CSARAGPSDRVKRPSNEQFF TGCAGTGCTAGAGCGGGGCCTAGCGATCGGGTTAAACGTCCGTCTAATGAGCAGTTCTTC